This TCR beta chain derives from a study of blood T cells in healthy people across ages. Study-wide points: Versus aged donors, long-lived donors had higher diversity and more naive CD4+ cells.

Sample-barcoded 5' priming and a J-beta primer mix drove a second PCR of about 7 to 12 cycles. A single record per CDR3 protein comes from TCRdb applying MiXCR to the 5' RACE reads. The sample lists 1.5 million to 2 million distinct CDR3 sequences, roughly 50% seen once, with approximately 2.1% in the top ten. On this clonotype itself: The antigen is undetermined.

The sample taken for sequencing was blood. This clonotype was obtained from a woman between 40 and 50 years old in good health.

CDR3 region: CASTATAYLSYEQYF. CDR3 bases: TGTGCCAGCACCGCGACAGCCTACTTGTCCTACGAGCAGTACTTC. V and J are TRBV5-8 and TRBJ2-7; D might be TRBD1 (5 bases). CDR1 SGHTS and CDR2 YDEGEE come from the germline V gene. V gave up 6 bases and J gave up 1 base, with 17 bases separating them. The CDR3 length is 15 residues.